Below, 8 T cell receptor beta chains from the same sample are listed, as sequenced in a study. TCRdb fed the 5' RACE reads into MiXCR, producing one record per CDR3 protein. Here the sample spans some 64,000 distinct CDR3 sequences, 22% being singletons. The source material was memory CD4+ T cells sorted from a lymph node. Subset noted: memory CD4+ T cells, CD4+CD45RO+CD25-. These receptors were collected from a female donor with breast cancer.

This clonotype was observed a handful of times. J is TRBJ2-3 and V is TRBV7-2; TRBD2 agrees at 8 bases. Germline assignment: CDR1 SGHTA and CDR2 FQGNSA. This CDR3 region has 16 residues. V lost 5 bases and J lost 1; bases outside the gene matches: 8. CDR3 region: CASSAGGAEGTDTQYF. The CDR3 nucleotides read TGTGCCAGCAGCGCCGGGGGGGCGGAGGGCACAGATACGCAGTATTTT.

The CDR3: CASRRTGVGEKLFF. CDR3 nucleotides: TGTGCCAGCAGGAGGACAGGGGTCGGGGAAAAACTGTTTTTT. V gene TRBV6-5 combines with J gene TRBJ1-4; TRBD1 aligns across 9 bases. V lost 6 bases, J lost 8 bases, and 7 bases stayed unmatched. The CDR3 has 14 residues. Germline V gene lookup returns CDR1 MNHEY and CDR2 SVGAGI.

In this sample, this clonotype turned up many times. The chain has TRBV5-5 and TRBJ2-7; D uncertain. Trimming pared 0 bases from V and 4 bases from J, leaving 11 bases between. From germline, CDR1 is SGHKS and CDR2 YYEKEE (reference sequence). This CDR3 contains 14 residues. The CDR3 nucleotides are TGTGCCAGCAGCTTGGATTTTGTGGGGTACGAGCAGTACTTC. Amino acids: CASSLDFVGYEQYF.

The chain recombines TRBV20-1 with TRBJ1-1; tentatively, D is TRBD1 (5 bases). CDR3 size: 17 residues. Trimming stripped 0 bases from V and 6 bases from J, with 23 bases between. Germline lookup yields CDR1 DFQATT and CDR2 SNEGSKA (reference sequence). CDR3 sequence reads: CSARDPGGTFLIAEAFF. CDR3 coding DNA: TGCAGTGCTAGAGATCCCGGGGGGACCTTCTTAATCGCTGAAGCTTTCTTT.

Only a few counts were recorded for this clonotype. The chain links TRBV20-1 to TRBJ1-2; no clear D gene. CDR1 DFQATT and CDR2 SNEGSKA come from the germline V gene (reference sequence). The V and J ends lost 7 bases and 11 bases respectively, with 11 bases between them. This CDR3 is built from 9 residues. This CDR3 is CSGDLPYTF. CDR3 coding DNA: TGCAGTGGTGACCTACCATACACCTTC.

The sample holds a few counts of this clonotype. This sequence joins TRBV5-1 and TRBJ2-3, with 14 bases identical to TRBD2. The V gene end was trimmed by 4 bases and the J gene end by 2 bases; junction bases not matched to a gene: 3. Germline V gene data show CDR1 as SGHRS and CDR2 as YFSETQ. The CDR3 spans 16 residues. The DNA of the CDR3 is TGCGCCAGCAGCAGGGGACTAGCGGGAGTCACAGATACGCAGTATTTT. Residues: CASSRGLAGVTDTQYF.

The chain combines TRBV20-1 with TRBJ2-1; 14 bases line up with TRBD2. Trimming removed 1 base from V and 2 bases from J; junction bases left unmatched: 7. Germline V lookup: CDR1 DFQATT, CDR2 SNEGSKA (reference sequence). This CDR3 spans 18 amino acids. The CDR3 reads CSARVGTSGSNPYNEQFF. CDR3 DNA sequence: TGCAGTGCTAGAGTCGGGACTAGCGGGAGTAACCCCTACAATGAGCAGTTCTTC.

V is TRBV5-4 and J is TRBJ2-1; 7 bases align to TRBD2. Germline values: CDR1 SGHNT, CDR2 YYREEE (reference sequence). Losses at the gene ends were 1 base for V and 8 bases for J; bases not matched to a gene: 3. The CDR3 consists of 13 residues. The DNA for the CDR3 is TGTGCCAGCAGCTTGAGGGCGGGAGATGAGCAGTTCTTC. Protein: CASSLRAGDEQFF.